This is a list of T cell receptor beta chains from one sample in a study of blood T cells in healthy people across ages. From the 5' RACE reads, TCRdb called clonotypes with MiXCR, one entry per CDR3 protein. The sample yields approximately 1.5 million distinct CDR3 sequences, about 31% seen once. Sequencing was carried out using blood. These receptors originate from a woman in her twenties or thirties in good health. The CDR3 runs from the conserved cysteine through the conserved F or W. D genes are given only for firm matches. Clone size is given for some rows only: seen once, a few or many times, or a class if the clone is expanded.

TRBJ2-1	-	few	TRBV6-1	CASSFSETSYNEQFF	TGTGCCAGCAGCTTTTCAGAGACTTCCTACAATGAGCAGTTCTTC
TRBJ2-1	TRBD2	-	TRBV7-8	CASEGPTSGGHSEQFF	TGTGCCAGCGAGGGACCGACTAGCGGGGGACACAGTGAGCAGTTCTTC
TRBJ1-2	-	many	TRBV7-2	CASSPGPTRGYTF	TGTGCCAGCAGCCCCGGCCCCACTAGGGGCTACACCTTC
TRBJ1-2	-	once	TRBV25-1	CASSELGDLRQGYTF	TGTGCCAGCAGTGAACTAGGGGACCTCCGGCAGGGCTACACCTTC
TRBJ1-3	TRBD1	few	TRBV9	CASSETTGRISGNTIYF	TGTGCCAGCAGCGAGACGACAGGGCGAATCTCTGGAAACACCATATATTTT
TRBJ1-2	TRBD1	-	TRBV2	CASSSRDRLYGYTF	TGTGCCAGCAGCAGCCGGGACAGACTTTATGGCTACACCTTC
TRBJ2-7	TRBD2	many	TRBV7-2	CASSPPGLAGGHEQYF	TGTGCCAGCAGCCCCCCGGGACTAGCGGGAGGGCACGAGCAGTACTTC
TRBJ2-1	TRBD2	few	TRBV6-6	CASSPKSGRANEQFF	TGTGCCAGCAGTCCTAAGAGCGGGAGAGCCAATGAGCAGTTCTTC
TRBJ2-6	TRBD1	-	TRBV3-1	CASSLGTGGTGANVLTF	TGTGCCAGCAGCCTTGGGACAGGGGGTACGGGGGCCAACGTCCTGACTTTC
TRBJ2-1	-	few	TRBV6-6	CASSLTSENEQFF	TGTGCCAGCAGCCTCACTAGTGAGAATGAGCAGTTCTTC
TRBJ2-7	-	few	TRBV20-1	CSARGGPPYEQYF	TGCAGTGCTAGAGGGGGGCCGCCCTACGAGCAGTACTTC
TRBJ2-7	-	once	TRBV5-1	CASSLGRSLSYEQYF	TGCGCCAGCAGCTTAGGCCGATCACTCTCCTACGAGCAGTACTTC
TRBJ2-3	TRBD2	-	TRBV12-5	CASGPPLLAGDTDTQYF	TGTGCTAGTGGCCCACCCCTACTAGCGGGGGACACAGATACGCAGTATTTT
TRBJ2-5	-	-	TRBV29-1	CSVERHNQEAQYF	TGCAGCGTTGAACGGCATAACCAAGAGGCCCAGTACTTC
TRBJ2-4	-	-	TRBV27	CASSFGTGIIQYF	TGTGCCAGCAGTTTCGGGACCGGGATCATTCAGTACTTC
TRBJ2-7	-	few	TRBV5-4	CASSVGRDNYEQYF	TGTGCCAGCAGCGTAGGACGGGACAACTACGAGCAGTACTTC
TRBJ2-6	-	-	TRBV4-1	CASSLHSRGFGANVLTF	TGCGCCAGCAGCTTGCACTCGAGGGGCTTTGGGGCCAACGTCCTGACTTTC
TRBJ2-1	-	-	TRBV11-3	CASSLAQEYNEQFF	TGTGCCAGCAGCCTCGCCCAGGAATACAATGAGCAGTTCTTC
TRBJ1-2	TRBD1	few	TRBV5-5	CASSLDDRGNYGYTF	TGTGCCAGCAGCTTGGACGACAGGGGTAACTATGGCTACACCTTC
TRBJ2-1	TRBD2	few	TRBV11-1	CASSLQRDLSYNEQFF	TGTGCCAGCAGCTTGCAGCGGGATCTCTCCTACAATGAGCAGTTCTTC
TRBJ2-1	TRBD2	-	TRBV20-1	CSAPLLAGAYNEQFF	TGCAGTGCCCCCTTACTAGCGGGAGCCTACAATGAGCAGTTCTTC
TRBJ1-4	-	-	TRBV6-5	CASRRFVWENEKLFF	TGTGCCAGCAGACGATTTGTCTGGGAGAATGAAAAACTGTTTTTT
TRBJ2-1	-	few	TRBV7-2	CASSLSQTNEQFF	TGTGCCAGCAGCTTATCACAGACCAATGAGCAGTTCTTC
TRBJ2-7	-	few	TRBV28	CASSVAGQTYEQYF	TGTGCCAGCAGCGTAGCGGGACAGACCTACGAGCAGTACTTC
TRBJ1-2	-	few	TRBV6-5	CASSIDSGGIGYGYTF	TGTGCCAGCAGCATTGACAGTGGCGGTATAGGATATGGCTACACCTTC
TRBJ2-6	-	-	TRBV7-9	CASSLGLRVRLSGANVLTF	TGTGCCAGCAGCTTAGGTCTCCGGGTGCGACTCTCTGGGGCCAACGTCCTGACTTTC
TRBJ2-7	-	-	TRBV14	CASSQDSGDYEQYF	TGTGCCAGCAGCCAAGATTCGGGGGACTACGAGCAGTACTTC
TRBJ1-1	-	many	TRBV20-1	CSASQGWANTEAFF	TGCAGTGCTAGTCAGGGGTGGGCGAACACTGAAGCTTTCTTT
TRBJ1-2	-	few	TRBV4-1	CASSPTSGYYGYTF	TGCGCCAGCAGCCCGACATCAGGGTACTATGGCTACACCTTC
TRBJ2-3	-	few	TRBV5-1	CASSYQGVGDTQYF	TGCGCCAGCAGCTATCAGGGAGTAGGGGATACGCAGTATTTT
TRBJ1-2	-	-	TRBV20-1	CSARDWGTSYGYTF	TGCAGTGCTAGAGATTGGGGGACGTCGTATGGCTACACCTTC
TRBJ1-1	-	-	TRBV18	CASSPAGAMNTEAFF	TGTGCCAGCTCACCAGCCGGGGCCATGAACACTGAAGCTTTCTTT
TRBJ2-7	TRBD1	-	TRBV4-2	CASSQDWQGAYEQYF	TGTGCCAGCAGCCAAGATTGGCAGGGGGCCTACGAGCAGTACTTC
TRBJ1-1	TRBD1	once	TRBV6-1	CASRAGQEEAFF	TGTGCCAGCAGAGCAGGACAGGAGGAAGCTTTCTTT
TRBJ2-7	-	few	TRBV5-1	CASSLGMTSMGDEQYF	TGCGCCAGCAGCTTGGGGATGACATCTATGGGAGACGAGCAGTACTTC
TRBJ2-7	-	-	TRBV28	CASTRPGTYSYEQYF	TGTGCCAGCACCCGACCAGGGACCTACTCCTACGAGCAGTACTTC
TRBJ2-7	-	few	TRBV3-1	CAGSRKLGEGYEQYF	TGTGCCGGCAGCCGGAAACTAGGAGAGGGCTACGAGCAGTACTTC
TRBJ2-1	TRBD2	many	TRBV7-2	CASSIDSGNRYNEQFF	TGTGCCAGCAGCATAGATAGCGGGAATCGGTACAATGAGCAGTTCTTC
TRBJ2-3	-	-	TRBV20-1	CSAESGPSADTQYF	TGCAGTGCTGAGAGCGGACCTAGCGCAGATACGCAGTATTTT
TRBJ1-5	TRBD1	-	TRBV24-1	CATSETGTGVYSNQPQHF	TGTGCCACCAGTGAAACCGGGACAGGGGTTTATAGCAATCAGCCCCAGCATTTT
TRBJ2-7	-	-	TRBV6-2/TRBV6-3	CASSYQVTYEQYF	TGTGCCAGCAGTTACCAGGTAACCTACGAGCAGTACTTC
TRBJ1-2	TRBD1	few	TRBV9	CASSGQRWEGQSNYGYTF	TGTGCCAGCAGCGGTCAGAGGTGGGAGGGACAGTCTAACTATGGCTACACCTTC
TRBJ1-5	-	many	TRBV7-9	CASSSSGSSNQPQHF	TGTGCCAGCAGCTCCTCAGGGAGCAGCAATCAGCCCCAGCATTTT
TRBJ2-6	-	few	TRBV4-2	CASSQPNLVQANVLTF	TGTGCCAGCAGCCAGCCCAACTTAGTTCAGGCCAACGTCCTGACTTTC
TRBJ2-3	TRBD2	few	TRBV29-1	CSVAFAGGKDTQYF	TGCAGCGTTGCTTTTGCGGGGGGGAAAGATACGCAGTATTTT
TRBJ2-7	TRBD1	-	TRBV5-1	CASSLSQQGPPYEQYF	TGCGCCAGCAGCTTGTCCCAACAGGGGCCTCCCTACGAGCAGTACTTC
TRBJ2-1	TRBD2	few	TRBV5-1	CASSWAGGGANGEQFF	TGCGCCAGCAGCTGGGCTGGCGGGGGGGCCAACGGTGAGCAGTTCTTC
TRBJ2-7	-	-	TRBV7-6	CASSLSQWDHYEQYF	TGTGCCAGCAGCTTATCACAATGGGACCACTACGAGCAGTACTTC